This T cell receptor (beta chain) appears in the sequencing data of a study of a mutant IDH1 vaccine in newly diagnosed glioma. Study context: Vaccines began 4-6 weeks after radiotherapy alone, or with temozolomide cycles. Visit V12 happened at week 35; visit V13 happened at week 47.

To note about this clone: Its specificity is unknown.

Time point here: week 35, safety follow-up. Topical imiquimod was applied with each vaccine dose, which held 300 ug of mutant IDH1 20-mer peptide. The vaccination schedule gave patients eight doses in weeks 1, 3, 5, 7, 11, 15, 19 and 23. Newly diagnosed WHO grade 3 or 4 IDH1-mutant, ATRX-lost astrocytomas were identified in the donors. Germline assignment: CDR1 SGHNT and CDR2 YYREEE (reference sequence). Trimming shortened V by 4 bases and J by 2 bases, and 15 bases separated the two germline ends. The CDR3 consists of 15 residues. The table came from immunoSEQ multiplex PCR; TCRdb's copy has only in-frame clones and leaves some out. The profile shows tens of thousands of clones, under 85% of them singletons.

The receptor's source is a man aged 45-65 years with glioma. The chain couples TRBV5-4 to TRBJ2-5, with D possibly being TRBD1 (5 bases). The sequencing here drew on PBMCs, taken from a glioma patient whose treatment included an IDH1 peptide vaccine. The CDR3 reads CASSDKGPFQETQYF. In nucleotides, the CDR3 is TGTGCCAGCAGCGATAAGGGGCCTTTTCAAGAGACCCAGTACTTC.